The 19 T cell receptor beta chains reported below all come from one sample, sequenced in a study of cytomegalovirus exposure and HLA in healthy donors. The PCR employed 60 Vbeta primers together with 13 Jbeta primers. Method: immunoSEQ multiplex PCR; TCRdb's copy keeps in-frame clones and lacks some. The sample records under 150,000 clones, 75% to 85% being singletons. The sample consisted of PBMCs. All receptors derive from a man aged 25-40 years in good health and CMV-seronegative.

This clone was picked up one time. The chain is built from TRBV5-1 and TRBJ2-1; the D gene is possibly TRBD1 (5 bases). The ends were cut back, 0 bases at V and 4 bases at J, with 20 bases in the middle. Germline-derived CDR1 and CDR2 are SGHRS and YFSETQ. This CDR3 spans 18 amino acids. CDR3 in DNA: TGCGCCAGCAGCTTGGCAGGGTACCTTTTTTCGCATTACAATGAGCAGTTCTTC. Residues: CASSLAGYLFSHYNEQFF.

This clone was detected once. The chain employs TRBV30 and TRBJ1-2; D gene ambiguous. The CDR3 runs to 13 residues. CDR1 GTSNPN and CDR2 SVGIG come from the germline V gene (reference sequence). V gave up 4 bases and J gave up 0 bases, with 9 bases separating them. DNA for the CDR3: TGTGCCTGGACACCAGTATCTAACTATGGCTACACCTTC. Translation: CAWTPVSNYGYTF.

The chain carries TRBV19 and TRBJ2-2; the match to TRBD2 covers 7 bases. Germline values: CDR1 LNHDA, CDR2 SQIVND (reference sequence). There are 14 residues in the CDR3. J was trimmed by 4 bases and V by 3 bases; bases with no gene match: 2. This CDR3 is CASSMREFTGELFF. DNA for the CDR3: TGTGCCAGTAGTATGCGGGAGTTCACCGGGGAGCTGTTTTTT.

The CDR3 is CASSYTGGTYNEQFF. Written as DNA, the CDR3 is TGTGCCAGCAGTTACACAGGGGGGACCTACAATGAGCAGTTCTTC. The chain employs TRBV6-5 and TRBJ2-1; 8 positions agree with TRBD1. CDR3 length: 15 amino acids. The germline V gene has CDR1 MNHEY and CDR2 SVGAGI. V shed 2 bases, J shed 2 bases, and the junction held 2 bases outside the gene matches.

The CDR3 bases are TGTGCCAGCAGTCTAGCGGGAGTAGGAGGGACCCAGTACTTC. The encoded protein is CASSLAGVGGTQYF. V gene TRBV6-5 combines with J gene TRBJ2-5, with 10 positions matching TRBD2. V lost 5 bases and J lost 7; bases outside the gene matches: 7. Germline CDR1 is MNHEY and CDR2 is SVGAGI. The CDR3 runs to 14 residues.

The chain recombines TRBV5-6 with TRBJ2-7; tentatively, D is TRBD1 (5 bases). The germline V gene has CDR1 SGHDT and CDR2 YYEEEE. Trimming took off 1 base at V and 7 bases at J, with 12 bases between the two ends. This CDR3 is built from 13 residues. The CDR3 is CASSLFSRVEQYF. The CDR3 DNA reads TGTGCCAGCAGCTTGTTTTCCAGGGTTGAGCAGTACTTC.

CDR3: CASSVGQGARDEQYF. The CDR3 bases are TGTGCCAGTAGTGTGGGCCAGGGGGCGCGGGACGAGCAGTACTTC. The chain is built from TRBV19 and TRBJ2-7; 8 positions agree with TRBD1. The CDR3 is 15 residues long. CDR1 LNHDA and CDR2 SQIVND come from the germline V gene (reference sequence). The junction had 11 bases not matched to a gene; V was cut back by 5 bases and J by 5 bases.

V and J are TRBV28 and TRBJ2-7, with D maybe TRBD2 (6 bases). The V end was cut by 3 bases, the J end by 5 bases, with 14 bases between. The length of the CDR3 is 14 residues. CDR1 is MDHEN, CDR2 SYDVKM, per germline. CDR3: CASSFPTGDHEQYF. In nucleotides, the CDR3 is TGTGCCAGCAGTTTCCCGACGGGAGACCACGAGCAGTACTTC.

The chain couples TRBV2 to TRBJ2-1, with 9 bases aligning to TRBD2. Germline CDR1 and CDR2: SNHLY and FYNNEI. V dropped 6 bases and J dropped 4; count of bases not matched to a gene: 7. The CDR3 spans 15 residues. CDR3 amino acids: CASREASGKYNEQFF. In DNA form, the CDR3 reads TGTGCCAGCAGGGAGGCTAGCGGGAAGTACAATGAGCAGTTCTTC.

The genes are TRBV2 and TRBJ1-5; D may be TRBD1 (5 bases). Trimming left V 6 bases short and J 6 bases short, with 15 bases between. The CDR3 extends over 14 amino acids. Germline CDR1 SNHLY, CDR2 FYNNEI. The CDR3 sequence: CASRIDSSGQPQHF. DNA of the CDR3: TGTGCCAGCAGGATTGACAGTTCGGGTCAGCCCCAGCATTTT.

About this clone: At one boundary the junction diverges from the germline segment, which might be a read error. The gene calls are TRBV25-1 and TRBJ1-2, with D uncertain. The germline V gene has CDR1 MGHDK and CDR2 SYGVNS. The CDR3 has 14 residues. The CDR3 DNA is TGTGCCAGCAGTGAATCGGCAATAAACTATGGCTACGCCTTC. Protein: CASSESAINYGYAF.

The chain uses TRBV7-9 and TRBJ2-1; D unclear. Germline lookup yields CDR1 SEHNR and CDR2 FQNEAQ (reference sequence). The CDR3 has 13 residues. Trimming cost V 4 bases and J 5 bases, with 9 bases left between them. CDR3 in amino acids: CASSWNRNNEQFF. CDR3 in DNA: TGTGCCAGCAGCTGGAACAGAAACAATGAGCAGTTCTTC.

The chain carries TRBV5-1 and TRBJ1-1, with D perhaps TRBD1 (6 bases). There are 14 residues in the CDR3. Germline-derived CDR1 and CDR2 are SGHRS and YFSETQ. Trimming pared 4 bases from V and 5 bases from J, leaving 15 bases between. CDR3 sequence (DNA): TGCGCCAGCAGCGGGGGACAAATCTCTACTGAAGCTTTCTTT. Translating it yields CASSGGQISTEAFF. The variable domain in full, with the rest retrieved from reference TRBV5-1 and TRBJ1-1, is KAGVTQTPRYLIKTRGQQVTLSCSPISGHRSVSWYQQTPGQGLQFLFEYFSETQRNKGNFPGRFSGRQFSNSRSEMNVSTLELGDSALYLCASSGGQISTEAFFGQGTRLTVV.

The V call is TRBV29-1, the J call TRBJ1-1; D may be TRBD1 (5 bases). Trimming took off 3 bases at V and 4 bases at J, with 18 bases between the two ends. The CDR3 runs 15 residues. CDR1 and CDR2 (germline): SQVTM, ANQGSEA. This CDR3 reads CSVDLDPGDATEAFF. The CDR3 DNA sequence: TGCAGCGTTGACCTTGATCCGGGGGATGCCACTGAAGCTTTCTTT.

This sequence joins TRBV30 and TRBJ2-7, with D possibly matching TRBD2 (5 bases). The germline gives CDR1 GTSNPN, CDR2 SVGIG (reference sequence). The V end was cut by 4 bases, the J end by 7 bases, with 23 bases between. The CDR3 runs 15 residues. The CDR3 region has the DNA TGTGCCTGGACAGGTAGGACTGGCGAAGTGCGGGAGCAGTACTTC. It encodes CAWTGRTGEVREQYF.

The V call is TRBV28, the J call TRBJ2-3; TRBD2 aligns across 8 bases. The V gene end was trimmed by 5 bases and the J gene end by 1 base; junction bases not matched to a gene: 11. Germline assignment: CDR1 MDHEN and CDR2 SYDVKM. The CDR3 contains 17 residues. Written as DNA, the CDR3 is TGTGCCAGCAGTAGCCGTCTACGGCGGGAGGGCACAGATACGCAGTATTTT. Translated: CASSSRLRREGTDTQYF.

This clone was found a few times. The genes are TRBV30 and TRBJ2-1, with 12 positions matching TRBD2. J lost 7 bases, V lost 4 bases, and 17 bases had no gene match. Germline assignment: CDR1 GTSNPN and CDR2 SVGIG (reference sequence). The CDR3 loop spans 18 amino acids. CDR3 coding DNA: TGTGCCTGGAAACGACTAGCGGGAGCGTCATCTACGGGGAATGAGCAGTTCTTC. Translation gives CAWKRLAGASSTGNEQFF.

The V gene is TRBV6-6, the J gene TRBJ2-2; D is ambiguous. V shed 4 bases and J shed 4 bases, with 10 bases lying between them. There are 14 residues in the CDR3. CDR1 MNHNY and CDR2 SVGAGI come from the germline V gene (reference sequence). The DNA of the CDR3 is TGTGCCAGCAGTTTTGACTTCGGCACCGGGGAGCTGTTTTTT. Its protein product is CASSFDFGTGELFF.

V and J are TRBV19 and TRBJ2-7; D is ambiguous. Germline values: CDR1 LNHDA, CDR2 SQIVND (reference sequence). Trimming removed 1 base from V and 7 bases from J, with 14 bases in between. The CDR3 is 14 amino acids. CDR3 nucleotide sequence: TGTGCCAGTAGTATAGTGTACTACCCAGAAGAGCAGTACTTC. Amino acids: CASSIVYYPEEQYF.